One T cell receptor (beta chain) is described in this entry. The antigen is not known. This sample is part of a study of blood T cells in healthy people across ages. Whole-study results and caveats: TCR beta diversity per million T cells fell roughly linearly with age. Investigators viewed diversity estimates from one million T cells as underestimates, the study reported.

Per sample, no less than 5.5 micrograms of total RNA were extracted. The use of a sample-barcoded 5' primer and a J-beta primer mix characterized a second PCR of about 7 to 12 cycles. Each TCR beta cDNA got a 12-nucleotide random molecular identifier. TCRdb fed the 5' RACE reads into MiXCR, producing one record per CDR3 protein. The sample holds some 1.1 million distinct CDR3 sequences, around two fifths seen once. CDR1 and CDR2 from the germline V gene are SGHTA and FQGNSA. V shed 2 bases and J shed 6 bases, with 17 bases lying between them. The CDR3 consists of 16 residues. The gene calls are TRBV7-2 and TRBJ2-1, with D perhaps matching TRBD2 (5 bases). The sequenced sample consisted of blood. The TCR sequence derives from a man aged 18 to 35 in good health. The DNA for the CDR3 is TGTGCCAGCAGCTTAATTCCGGGGATGGGGAGCAATGAGCAGTTCTTC. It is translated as CASSLIPGMGSNEQFF.